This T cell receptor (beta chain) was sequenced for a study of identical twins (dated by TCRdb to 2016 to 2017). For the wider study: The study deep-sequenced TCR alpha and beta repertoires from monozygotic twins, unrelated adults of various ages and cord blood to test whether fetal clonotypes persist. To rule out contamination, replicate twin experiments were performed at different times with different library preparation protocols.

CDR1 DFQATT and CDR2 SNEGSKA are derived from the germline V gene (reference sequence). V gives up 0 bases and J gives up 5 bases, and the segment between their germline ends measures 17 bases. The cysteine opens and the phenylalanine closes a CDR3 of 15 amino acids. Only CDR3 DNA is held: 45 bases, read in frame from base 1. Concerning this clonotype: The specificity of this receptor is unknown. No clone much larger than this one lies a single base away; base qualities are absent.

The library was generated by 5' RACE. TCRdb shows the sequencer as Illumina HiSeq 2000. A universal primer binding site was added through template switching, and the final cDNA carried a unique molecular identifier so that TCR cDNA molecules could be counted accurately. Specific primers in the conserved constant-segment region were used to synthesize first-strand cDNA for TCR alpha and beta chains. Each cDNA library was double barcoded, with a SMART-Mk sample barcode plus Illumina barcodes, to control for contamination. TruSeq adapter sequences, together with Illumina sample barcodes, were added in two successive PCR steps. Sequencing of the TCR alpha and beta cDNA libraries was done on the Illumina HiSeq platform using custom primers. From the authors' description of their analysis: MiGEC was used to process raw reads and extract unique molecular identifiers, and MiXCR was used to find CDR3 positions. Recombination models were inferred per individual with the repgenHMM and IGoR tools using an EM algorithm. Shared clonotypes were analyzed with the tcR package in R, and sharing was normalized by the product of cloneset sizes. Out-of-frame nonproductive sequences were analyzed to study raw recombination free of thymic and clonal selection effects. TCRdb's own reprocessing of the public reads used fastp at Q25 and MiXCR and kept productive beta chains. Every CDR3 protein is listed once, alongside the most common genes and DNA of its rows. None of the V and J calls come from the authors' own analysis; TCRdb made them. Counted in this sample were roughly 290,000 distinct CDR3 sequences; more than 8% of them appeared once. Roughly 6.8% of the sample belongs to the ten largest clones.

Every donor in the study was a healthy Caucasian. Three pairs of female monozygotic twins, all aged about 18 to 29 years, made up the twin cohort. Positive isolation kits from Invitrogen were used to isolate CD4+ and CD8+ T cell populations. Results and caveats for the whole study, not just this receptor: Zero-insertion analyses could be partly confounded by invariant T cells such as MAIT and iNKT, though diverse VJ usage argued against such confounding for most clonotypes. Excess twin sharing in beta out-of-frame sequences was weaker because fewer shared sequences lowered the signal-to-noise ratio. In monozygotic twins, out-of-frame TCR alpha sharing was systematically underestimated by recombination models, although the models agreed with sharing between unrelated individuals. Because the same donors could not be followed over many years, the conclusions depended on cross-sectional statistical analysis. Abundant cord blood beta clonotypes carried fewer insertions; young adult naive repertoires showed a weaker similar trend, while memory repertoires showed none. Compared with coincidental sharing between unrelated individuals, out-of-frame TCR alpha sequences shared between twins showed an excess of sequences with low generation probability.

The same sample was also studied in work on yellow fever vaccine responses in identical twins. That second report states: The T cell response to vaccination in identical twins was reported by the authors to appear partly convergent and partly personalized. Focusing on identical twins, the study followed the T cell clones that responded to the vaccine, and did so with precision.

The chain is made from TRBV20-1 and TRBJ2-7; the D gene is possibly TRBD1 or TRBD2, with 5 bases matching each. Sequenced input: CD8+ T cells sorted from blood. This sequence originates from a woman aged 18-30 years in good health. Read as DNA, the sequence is TGCAGTGCTAGAGAACTGAGAGGGGTCGCGGACGAGCAGTACTTC. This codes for CSARELRGVADEQYF.